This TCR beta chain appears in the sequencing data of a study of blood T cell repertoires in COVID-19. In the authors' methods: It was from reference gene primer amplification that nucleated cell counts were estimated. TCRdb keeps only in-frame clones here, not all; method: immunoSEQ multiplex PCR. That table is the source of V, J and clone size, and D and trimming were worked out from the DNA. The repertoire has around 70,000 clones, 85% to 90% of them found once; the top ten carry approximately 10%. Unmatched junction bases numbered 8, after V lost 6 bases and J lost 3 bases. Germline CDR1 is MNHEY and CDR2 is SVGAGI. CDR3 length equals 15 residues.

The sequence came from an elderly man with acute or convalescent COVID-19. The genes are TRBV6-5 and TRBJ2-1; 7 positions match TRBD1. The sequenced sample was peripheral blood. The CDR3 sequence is CASSLTTGRYNEQFF. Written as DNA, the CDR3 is TGTGCCAGCAGCCTTACGACAGGGCGCTACAATGAGCAGTTCTTC.